This T cell receptor (beta chain) was sequenced during a study of blood T cell repertoires in COVID-19. Study summary: COVID-19 samples from acute and convalescent phases originated in the United States, Italy and Spain. Sample material is recorded as cDNA or gDNA derived from T cells, B-cell-depleted T cells, or PBMCs.

During active infection, Seattle patients enrolled and were then monitored through disease. In this sample, this clone turned up a few times. Authors' analysis steps: Amplification of reference gene primers was used by the study to estimate nucleated cell counts. TCRdb's copy holds only in-frame clones and misses some; the assay was immunoSEQ multiplex PCR. V and J calls and clone size are as listed in that table; D and trimming were resolved from the DNA. The sample lists 200,000 to 300,000 clones, around 85% occurring once. CDR1 and CDR2 from the germline V gene are SGHTA and FQGNSA. There are 13 residues in the CDR3. Between the trimmed V and J ends, which lost 5 bases and 8 bases, there was a span of 15 bases.

The clonotype was recovered from a man aged 50 to 59 with COVID-19, enrolled during active disease. The chain combines TRBV7-2 with TRBJ2-5; tentatively, D is TRBD1 (6 bases). The sample taken for sequencing was peripheral blood. CDR3 nucleotide sequence: TGTGCCAGCAGCCAGGGGCAAAGCCGAACCCAGTACTTC. Translation: CASSQGQSRTQYF.